The 18 T cell receptor beta chains below all came from one sample that was sequenced in a study of blood T cell repertoires in COVID-19. Method: immunoSEQ multiplex PCR; TCRdb's copy keeps in-frame clones and lacks some. The sample includes tens of thousands of clones, around 82% of them seen just once. The sequencing input was peripheral blood. These TCRs come from a man aged 40-49 years with acute or convalescent COVID-19.

The chain has TRBV5-1 and TRBJ2-4, with 8 bases identical to TRBD1. The V gene's germline CDR1 is SGHRS and CDR2 YFSETQ. The CDR3 has 20 amino acids. V shed 1 base, J shed 2 bases, and the junction held 17 bases outside the gene matches. The CDR3 here is CASSLILGTGNIWSKNIQYF. The CDR3 DNA reads TGCGCCAGCAGCTTGATCTTAGGGACAGGCAACATATGGTCCAAAAACATTCAGTACTTC. The variable domain in full, with the rest retrieved from reference TRBV5-1 and TRBJ2-4, is KAGVTQTPRYLIKTRGQQVTLSCSPISGHRSVSWYQQTPGQGLQFLFEYFSETQRNKGNFPGRFSGRQFSNSRSEMNVSTLELGDSALYLCASSLILGTGNIWSKNIQYFGAGTRLSVL.

The chain combines TRBV5-1 with TRBJ2-3; TRBD1 aligns across 12 bases. CDR1 is SGHRS, CDR2 YFSETQ, per germline. Losses at the gene ends were 6 bases for V and 4 bases for J; bases not matched to a gene: 3. This CDR3 is 14 amino acids long. The DNA of the CDR3 is TGCGCCAGCACGGGACAGGGGGCATCAGATACGCAGTATTTT. Its protein is CASTGQGASDTQYF. The whole variable domain, filled in from reference TRBV5-1 and TRBJ2-3, reads KAGVTQTPRYLIKTRGQQVTLSCSPISGHRSVSWYQQTPGQGLQFLFEYFSETQRNKGNFPGRFSGRQFSNSRSEMNVSTLELGDSALYLCASTGQGASDTQYFGPGTRLTVL.

This clone has just a few counts. The J gene is TRBJ2-2, the V gene TRBV3-1 (or the pseudogene TRBV3-2), with D maybe TRBD2 (5 bases). The V and J ends lost 2 bases and 6 bases respectively, with 16 bases between them. Germline V gene sequence: CDR1 LGHDT, CDR2 YNNKEL (reference sequence). The CDR3 covers 16 residues. CDR3 nucleotides: TGTGCCAGCAGCCAACTGAGGGTTTCGGTTGCCGGGGAGCTGTTTTTT. This translates into CASSQLRVSVAGELFF.

The chain combines TRBV25-1 with TRBJ2-5; D is unclear. The V gene's germline CDR1 is MGHDK and CDR2 SYGVNS. CDR3 length: 14 residues. Trimming stripped 6 bases from V and 5 bases from J, with 16 bases between. CDR3 DNA: TGTGCCAGCAGCTCACCCTCTTTACAGGAGACCCAGTACTTC. Amino acids: CASSSPSLQETQYF.

The genes are TRBV24-1 and TRBJ1-5; D possibly corresponds to TRBD1 (5 bases). The V and J ends lost 7 bases and 7 bases respectively, with 13 bases between them. The germline V gene encodes CDR1 KGHDR and CDR2 SFDVKD. This CDR3 is built from 13 residues. CDR3 protein: CATSLGGNQPQHF. The CDR3 DNA reads TGTGCCACCAGCCTGGGGGGGAACCAGCCCCAGCATTTT.

The chain is built from TRBV2 and TRBJ2-6; no firm D call. CDR1 SNHLY and CDR2 FYNNEI come from the germline V gene. The V gene lost 3 bases and the J gene lost 2 bases, with 5 bases spanning the gap. The CDR3 covers 14 residues. As DNA, the CDR3 is TGTGCCAGCAGTGAGAGTGCTGGGGCCAACGTCCTGACTTTC. Protein sequence: CASSESAGANVLTF.

The rearrangement uses TRBV6-2 or TRBV6-3 and TRBJ2-2; 9 bases are a match to TRBD2. Germline V gives CDR1 MNHEY, CDR2 SVGEGT. The CDR3 extends over 17 amino acids. Germline trimming cut 5 bases from V and 4 bases from J; bases unmatched to any gene: 11. The CDR3 nucleotides are TGTGCCAGCAGTCGGTCTGGCGGGGGGGCCGGCACCGGGGAGCTGTTTTTT. This gives the protein CASSRSGGGAGTGELFF.

The chain recombines TRBV5-4 with TRBJ2-2, with TRBD1 matching over 10 bases. The CDR3 is 15 amino acids. The germline V gene encodes CDR1 SGHNT and CDR2 YYREEE (reference sequence). Unmatched junction bases numbered 6, after V lost 4 bases and J lost 6 bases. The CDR3 nucleotides are TGTGCCAGCAGCGTTCGGACAGGGGGTCCCGGGGAGCTGTTTTTT. Its protein product is CASSVRTGGPGELFF.

J is TRBJ2-7 and V is TRBV6-5; D is perhaps TRBD2 (6 bases). There are 15 residues in the CDR3. Trimming took 7 bases from V and 0 from J, leaving 16 bases between them. Germline V lookup: CDR1 MNHEY, CDR2 SVGAGI. For the CDR3, the DNA is TGTGCCAGCAACCGATGGGACTTCAGCTCCTACGAGCAGTACTTC. Its protein is CASNRWDFSSYEQYF.

This clone has more than one count but fewer than ten. The chain employs TRBV29-1 and TRBJ2-3, with D possibly TRBD2 on 6 matching bases. The V end lost 5 bases, the J end lost 11 bases, and 23 bases lay between the germline ends. Per germline, CDR1 SQVTM and CDR2 ANQGSEA. The length of the CDR3 is 14 residues. The CDR3 bases are TGCAGCGTTTTGGTAGCGGCAGGACGCGGGAAGCAGTATTTT. Translating gives CSVLVAAGRGKQYF.

This rearrangement joins TRBV11-3 to TRBJ2-2, with no clear D. CDR3 length equals 12 residues. V lost 10 bases and J lost 1, with 7 bases in between. Germline assignment: CDR1 SGHNT and CDR2 YENEEA. CDR3 protein: CATQKNTGELFF. As DNA, the CDR3 is TGTGCCACCCAAAAGAACACCGGGGAGCTGTTTTTT.

The chain combines TRBV6-2 or TRBV6-3 with TRBJ1-6, with D unresolved. In germline, CDR1 is MNHEY, CDR2 SVGEGT. Trimming removed 4 bases from V and 1 base from J, with 14 bases in between. This CDR3 has 17 amino acids. CDR3 coding DNA: TGTGCCAGCAGTTTTGTCCGGACTCCTTCCTATAATTCACCCCTCCACTTT. It is translated as CASSFVRTPSYNSPLHF.

The V gene is TRBV6-5, the J gene TRBJ2-7, with TRBD2 matching 9 bases. V gave up 2 bases and J gave up 4 bases; unmatched junction bases: 6. Germline-derived CDR1 and CDR2 are MNHEY and SVGAGI. This CDR3 is 15 amino acids long. As DNA, the CDR3 is TGTGCCAGCAGTTACCGGCGGGGGGGCCCTTACGAGCAGTACTTC. It specifies CASSYRRGGPYEQYF.

The chain recombines TRBV6-5 with TRBJ2-7, with 9 positions matching TRBD1. The V gene's germline CDR1 is MNHEY and CDR2 SVGAGI. The CDR3 length is 15 residues. V dropped 5 bases and J dropped 6; count of bases not matched to a gene: 11. In DNA form, the CDR3 reads TGTGCCAGCAGTCAAACACCGGGACAGGGAGGCGAGCAGTACTTC. This codes for CASSQTPGQGGEQYF.

This chain joins TRBV6-5 and TRBJ1-3, with TRBD1 matching over 8 bases. There are 15 residues in the CDR3. Germline V gene lookup returns CDR1 MNHEY and CDR2 SVGAGI. The V gene end was trimmed by 5 bases and the J gene end by 2 bases; junction bases not matched to a gene: 5. CDR3 loop: CASSIDRGAGNTIYF. The CDR3 DNA reads TGTGCCAGCAGTATAGACAGGGGTGCTGGAAACACCATATATTTT.

The chain employs TRBV30 and TRBJ2-5; D not certain. This CDR3 has 10 amino acids. Trimming left V 2 bases short and J 5 bases short, with 3 bases between. Looked up from germline, CDR1 is GTSNPN and CDR2 is SVGIG (reference sequence). CDR3 loop: CAWSLETQYF. In DNA, the CDR3 is TGTGCCTGGAGTCTGGAGACCCAGTACTTC.

The gene calls are TRBV5-1 and TRBJ1-1; 7 bases align to TRBD1. J lost 5 bases, V lost 4 bases, and 8 bases had no gene match. CDR1 is SGHRS and CDR2 is YFSETQ in the germline V gene. The CDR3 covers 14 residues. The CDR3 DNA follows: TGCGCCAGCAGCAACGGACAGGTATGGACTGAAGCTTTCTTT. Protein: CASSNGQVWTEAFF.

The genes are TRBV2 and TRBJ2-5, with 8 bases aligning to TRBD1. The CDR3 spans 13 residues. In germline, CDR1 is SNHLY, CDR2 FYNNEI. V shed 6 bases and J 2 bases; nucleotides not matched to a gene: 2. In DNA form, the CDR3 reads TGTGCCAGCAGAAGGACAGGGCAAGAGACCCAGTACTTC. Translation gives CASRRTGQETQYF.